These 7 T cell receptor beta chains share one sample of origin, sequenced in a study of cytomegalovirus exposure and HLA in healthy donors. The study ran its PCR with 60 Vbeta and 13 Jbeta primers. This table comes from immunoSEQ multiplex PCR, and its TCRdb copy is limited to in-frame clones, with some not included. The sample has roughly 120,000 clones; around 79% are singletons. Sequencing used PBMCs. The source is a woman aged 40 to 55 in good health and CMV-seropositive.

This clone was counted a few times. This sequence joins TRBV21-1 and TRBJ2-5; the D call TRBD1 from the table was never checked on the DNA. The J call may be in error: the DNA end matches TRBJ2-7 better. TRBV21-1 is a pseudogene locus. CDR3 length: 15 residues. The CDR3 bases are TGTGCCAGCAGCAAATCTCACAGGGGGGGATACGAGCAGTACTTC. It specifies CASSKSHRGGYEQYF.

The chain links TRBV4-3 to TRBJ2-7; TRBD1 is a possible D gene (6 bases). This CDR3 contains 16 residues. Germline CDR1 is LGHNA and CDR2 is YSLEER. V shed 1 base and J shed 4 bases, with 17 bases lying between them. The CDR3 loop reads CASSQVKAQGRYEQYF. The CDR3 DNA is TGCGCCAGCAGCCAAGTTAAGGCGCAGGGGCGGTACGAGCAGTACTTC.

The chain employs TRBV9 and TRBJ2-3, with 14 nucleotides matching TRBD2. From germline, CDR1 is SGDLS and CDR2 YYNGEE. The CDR3 is made up of 21 amino acids. V lost 0 bases, J lost 0 bases, and 12 bases stayed unmatched. CDR3 sequence (DNA): TGTGCCAGCAGCGTAGGGTCGACTAGCGGGAGGGCCGGGTTTAGCACAGATACGCAGTATTTT. Translating it yields CASSVGSTSGRAGFSTDTQYF.

V is TRBV28 and J is TRBJ2-7; perhaps TRBD1 as D (5 bases). This CDR3 spans 17 amino acids. The germline CDR1 and CDR2 sequences are MDHEN and SYDVKM. Trimming shortened V by 6 bases and J by 2 bases, and 23 bases separated the two germline ends. CDR3 DNA: TGTGCCAGCAGGACGATTTTCGGACCAAGCAGGGCCTACGAGCAGTACTTC. This encodes CASRTIFGPSRAYEQYF.

The chain combines TRBV10-3 with TRBJ1-1, with 7 positions matching TRBD1. The germline V gene has CDR1 ENHRY and CDR2 SYGVKD. The V and J ends lost 6 bases and 0 bases, in that order; junction bases with no gene match: 7. This CDR3 contains 15 residues. The CDR3 here is CAIRIDREMNTEAFF. Here the CDR3 DNA reads TGTGCCATCAGGATTGACAGGGAAATGAACACTGAAGCTTTCTTT.

V gene TRBV28 combines with J gene TRBJ2-2; 8 nucleotides match TRBD1. CDR1 and CDR2 (germline): MDHEN, SYDVKM. The CDR3 totals 16 residues. Losses at the gene ends were 2 bases for V and 5 bases for J; bases not matched to a gene: 7. The CDR3 protein is CASSLPDRAKTGELFF. In DNA form, the CDR3 reads TGTGCCAGCAGTTTACCGGACAGGGCAAAAACCGGGGAGCTGTTTTTT.

The genes are TRBV4-3 and TRBJ2-7, with 10 bases matching TRBD2. Germline V lookup: CDR1 LGHNA, CDR2 YSLEER. The CDR3 runs 17 residues. The junction had 11 bases not matched to a gene; V was cut back by 1 base and J by 5 bases. The CDR3 coding sequence is TGCGCCAGCAGCCAAGCCCACGTGACTAGCGGGTCAAACGAGCAGTACTTC. This codes for CASSQAHVTSGSNEQYF.